This TCR beta chain was captured by sequencing in a study of blood T cell repertoires in COVID-19. At the level of the study: PBMCs, B-cell-depleted T cells, or T cells provided the cDNA or gDNA that made up the material.

This CDR3 contains 16 residues. Trimming cost V 3 bases and J 5 bases; bases outside gene matches: 7. CDR1 and CDR2 (germline): LNHNV, YYDKDF (reference sequence). Authors' data handling: How many nucleated cells were present was estimated from reference gene primer amplification. Clones were sequenced by immunoSEQ multiplex PCR, and TCRdb holds only the in-frame ones, with some missing. Clone size and the V and J calls come from that table; the DNA yielded D and trimming. The sample lists more than 150,000 clones; 94% were seen once. The sequence was obtained from a man aged 25-45 years with COVID-19, enrolled during active disease. The chain couples TRBV15 to TRBJ2-1; 10 bases match TRBD2. The material sequenced was peripheral blood. CDR3 bases: TGTGCCACCAGCAGGGGTACTAGCGGGGCCCACAATGAGCAGTTCTTC. Translation: CATSRGTSGAHNEQFF.